The source of this T cell receptor (beta chain) is a study of Ad26.COV2.S vaccination and SARS-CoV-2 variants. Findings and limits, study-wide: Similar non-spike TCR breadth was observed in recipients of vaccine and of placebo.

Of note for this clone: Its antigen is currently unknown.

Using immunoSEQ multiplex PCR, the repertoire was profiled, and TCRdb retains in-frame clones only, with some absent. The profile covers roughly 700,000 clones, with 89% appearing a single time and around 1.4% taken by the ten largest. The CDR3 is 16 amino acids. The V end lost 1 base, the J end lost 7 bases, and 16 bases lay between the germline ends. Per the germline V gene, CDR1 is LGHDT and CDR2 is YNNKEL (reference sequence). Treatment defined: around 19 received Ad26.COV2.S at low or high dose, single or two shots; about 5 received placebo; per-sample allocation not given. Following the first vaccine or placebo injection, samples were taken on day 63. An Ad26 vector expressing Wuhan-strain SARS-CoV-2 spike served as the vaccine.

Sample: peripheral blood, taken in a trial of Ad26.COV2.S vaccine versus placebo. The receptor comes from a person between 18 and 65 years old who received the Ad26.COV2.S COVID-19 vaccine or a placebo. The chain joins TRBV3-1 (or the pseudogene TRBV3-2) to TRBJ2-2; either TRBD1 or TRBD2 may supply D (6 bases each). The DNA for the CDR3 is TGTGCCAGCAGCCAAGTTACAGGGAGGAGGGGCGGGGAGCTGTTTTTT. This gives the protein CASSQVTGRRGGELFF.